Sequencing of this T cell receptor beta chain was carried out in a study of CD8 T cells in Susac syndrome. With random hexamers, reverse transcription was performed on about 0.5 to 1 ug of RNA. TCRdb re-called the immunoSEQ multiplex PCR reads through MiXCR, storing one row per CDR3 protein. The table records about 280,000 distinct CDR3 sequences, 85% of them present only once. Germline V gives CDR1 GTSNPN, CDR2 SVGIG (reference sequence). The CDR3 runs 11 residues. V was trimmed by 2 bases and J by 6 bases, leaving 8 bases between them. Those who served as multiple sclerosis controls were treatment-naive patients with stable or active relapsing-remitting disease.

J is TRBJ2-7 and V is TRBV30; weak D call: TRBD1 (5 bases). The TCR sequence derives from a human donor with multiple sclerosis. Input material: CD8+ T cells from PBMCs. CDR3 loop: CAWSQGGEQYF. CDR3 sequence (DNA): TGTGCCTGGAGTCAGGGTGGCGAGCAGTACTTC. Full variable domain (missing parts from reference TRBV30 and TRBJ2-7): SQTIHQWPATLVQPVGSPLSLECTVEGTSNPNLYWYRQAAGRGLQLLFYSVGIGQISSEVPQNLSASRPQDRQFILSSKKLLLSDSGFYLCAWSQGGEQYFGPGTRLTVT.